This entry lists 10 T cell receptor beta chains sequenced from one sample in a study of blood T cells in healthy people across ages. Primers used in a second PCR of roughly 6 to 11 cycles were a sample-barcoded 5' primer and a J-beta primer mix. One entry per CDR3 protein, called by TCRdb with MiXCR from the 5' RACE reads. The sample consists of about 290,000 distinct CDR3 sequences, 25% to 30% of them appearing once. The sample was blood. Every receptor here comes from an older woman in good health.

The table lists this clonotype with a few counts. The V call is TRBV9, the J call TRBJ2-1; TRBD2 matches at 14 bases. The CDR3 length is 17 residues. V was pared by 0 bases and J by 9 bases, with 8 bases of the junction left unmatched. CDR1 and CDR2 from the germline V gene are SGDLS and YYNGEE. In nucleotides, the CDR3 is TGTGCCAGCAGCGTAGGGGGACTAGCGGGAGTATCCGCTGAGCAGTTCTTC. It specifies CASSVGGLAGVSAEQFF.

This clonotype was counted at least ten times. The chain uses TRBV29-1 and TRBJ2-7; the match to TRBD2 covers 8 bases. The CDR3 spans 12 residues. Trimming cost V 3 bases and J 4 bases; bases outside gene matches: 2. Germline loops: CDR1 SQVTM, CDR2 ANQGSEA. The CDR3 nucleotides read TGCAGCGTTGAGGCGGGAGGTTACGAGCAGTACTTC. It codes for CSVEAGGYEQYF.

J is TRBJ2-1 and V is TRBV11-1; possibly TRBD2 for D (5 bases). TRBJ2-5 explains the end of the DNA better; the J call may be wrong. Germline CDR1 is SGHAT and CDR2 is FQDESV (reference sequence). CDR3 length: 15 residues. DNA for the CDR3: TGTGCCAGCAGCGGCAACCGAGCTAAGCGGGAGACCCAGTACTTC. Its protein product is CASSGNRAKRETQYF.

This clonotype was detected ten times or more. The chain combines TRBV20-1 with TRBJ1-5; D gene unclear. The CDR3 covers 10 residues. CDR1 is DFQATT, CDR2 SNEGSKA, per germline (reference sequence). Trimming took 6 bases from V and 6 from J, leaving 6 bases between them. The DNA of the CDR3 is TGCAGTGCATCTGGTCAGCCCCAGCATTTT. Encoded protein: CSASGQPQHF.

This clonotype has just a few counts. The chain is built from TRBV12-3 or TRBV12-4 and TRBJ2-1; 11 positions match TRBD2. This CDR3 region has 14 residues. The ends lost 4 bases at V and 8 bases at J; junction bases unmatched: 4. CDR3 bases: TGTGCCAGCAGTTCGCTAGCGGGAGGCCATGAGCAGTTCTTC. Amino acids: CASSSLAGGHEQFF.

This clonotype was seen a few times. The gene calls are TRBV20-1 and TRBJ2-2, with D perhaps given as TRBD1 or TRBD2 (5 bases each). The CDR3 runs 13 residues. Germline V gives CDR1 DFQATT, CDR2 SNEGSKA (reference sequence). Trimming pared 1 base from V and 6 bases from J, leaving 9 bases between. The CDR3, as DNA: TGCAGTGCTAGAGTTCTGGGGGCCGGGGAGCTGTTTTTT. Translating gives CSARVLGAGELFF.

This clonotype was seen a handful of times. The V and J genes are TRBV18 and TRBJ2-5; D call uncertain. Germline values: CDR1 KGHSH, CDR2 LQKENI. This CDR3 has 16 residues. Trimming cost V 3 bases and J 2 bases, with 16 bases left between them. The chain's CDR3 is CASSPLSRSSQETQYF. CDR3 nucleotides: TGTGCCAGCTCACCGCTTTCTAGGAGTAGTCAAGAGACCCAGTACTTC.

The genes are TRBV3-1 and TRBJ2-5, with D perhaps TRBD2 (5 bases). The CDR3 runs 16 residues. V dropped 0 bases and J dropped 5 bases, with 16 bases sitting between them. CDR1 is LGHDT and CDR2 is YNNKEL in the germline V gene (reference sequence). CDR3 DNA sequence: TGTGCCAGCAGCCAAGATCGGACTTCCAAGCCGGAGACCCAGTACTTC. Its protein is CASSQDRTSKPETQYF.

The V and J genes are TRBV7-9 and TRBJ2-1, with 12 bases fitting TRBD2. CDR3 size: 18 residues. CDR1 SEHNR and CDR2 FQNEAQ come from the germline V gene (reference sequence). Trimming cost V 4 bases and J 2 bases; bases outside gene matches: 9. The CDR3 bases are TGTGCCAGCAGCTCCCGGCCTAGCGGGGGGGCTACCTACAATGAGCAGTTCTTC. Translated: CASSSRPSGGATYNEQFF.

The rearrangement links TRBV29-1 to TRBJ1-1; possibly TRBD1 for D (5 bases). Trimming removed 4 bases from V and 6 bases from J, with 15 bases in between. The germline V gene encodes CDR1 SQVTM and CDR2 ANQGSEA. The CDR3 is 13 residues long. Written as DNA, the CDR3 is TGCAGCGTTGTCCACCGGACAAGGGCTGAAGCTTTCTTT. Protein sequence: CSVVHRTRAEAFF.